Here is one T cell receptor beta chain with its context. Its antigen is not yet known. Base qualities were left out, and no much larger clone turns up one base away. The sample is drawn from a study of T cell repertoires in cytomegalovirus infection (dated by TCRdb to the late 2010s). Context from the whole study: The HLA type of each donor mattered for the analysis, because public TCR beta signatures pointed to carriage of CMV infection along with the matching HLA type.

Study-wide findings and limitations: Carriers of CMV infection plus the relevant HLA type were discriminated by the cumulative frequency of public TCR beta family members in the study cohort and in an independent roughly 370-donor cohort. The ex vivo response was dominated by HLA-C-restricted CMV-specific TCR beta clonotypes, which also provided the single most frequent clonotype in two of eight donors.

The reads were generated on an Illumina HiSeq 1500. TCRdb reanalyzed the raw reads on its own, using fastp at Q25 for trimming and MiXCR for clone calling, and kept in-frame beta chains. Each record represents a unique CDR3 protein, reported with the most common genes and DNA among its rows. Here the sample has hundreds of thousands of distinct CDR3 sequences; roughly 24% occur a single time. The ten largest account for roughly 8% of the sample. The CDR3 runs 12 residues from the cysteine to the phenylalanine. Here the CDR3 DNA is all that survives: 36 bases in frame from base 1. For this chain, trimming is 8 bases at the V end and 6 bases at the J end, and the number of junction bases without a gene match is 3.

The rearrangement combines TRBV12-3 or TRBV12-4 with TRBJ2-1; TRBD1 aligns with 8 central bases. What was sequenced was CD8+ T cells from PBMCs. The TCR was taken from a human donor in good health (CMV status not recorded). Some clones in this sample may be carry-over from other donors' samples. In nucleotide form, the sequence is TGTGCCAGCGGCGGGACAGGCAATGAGCAGTTCTTC. Its coded protein is CASGGTGNEQFF.